The rows below give T cell receptor beta chains drawn from one sample of a study of blood T cell repertoires in COVID-19. Assay used: immunoSEQ multiplex PCR; TCRdb lists only in-frame clones, some missing. This sample yields around 100,000 clones, of which around 87% are seen a single time; about 20% belongs to the top ten. Sequences were obtained from peripheral blood. These receptors all come from a human donor in a cohort sampled during active COVID-19. The CDR3 runs from the conserved cysteine through the conserved F or W. D genes are given only for firm matches. Some rows have no size entry. The others give once, few or many, or a class for an expanded clone.

d_call	v_call	clone_size	j_call	cdr3_aa	cdr3_nt
NA	TRBV7-2	NA	TRBJ2-3	CASSFNRVRTDTQYF	TGTGCCAGCAGCTTTAACAGGGTACGCACAGATACGCAGTATTTT
TRBD2	TRBV13	NA	TRBJ2-3	CASTLRIAGGGDTQYF	TGTGCCAGCACCTTGCGCATAGCGGGAGGGGGAGATACGCAGTATTTT
TRBD2	TRBV5-1	NA	TRBJ2-7	CASSLLAEAYEQYF	TGCGCCAGCAGCCTCCTAGCGGAGGCCTACGAGCAGTACTTC
NA	TRBV7-2	NA	TRBJ1-6	CASSAGVTSYNSPLHF	TGTGCCAGCAGCGCCGGTGTTACCTCCTATAATTCACCCCTCCACTTT
TRBD1	TRBV11-2	NA	TRBJ1-2	CASSTYRGGGYTF	TGTGCCAGCAGCACTTACAGGGGCGGAGGCTACACCTTC
NA	TRBV5-4	NA	TRBJ2-5	CASSLINTQETQYF	TGTGCCAGCAGCTTGATTAACACACAAGAGACCCAGTACTTC
TRBD1	TRBV27	NA	TRBJ1-4	CASSRTWDRGKLFF	TGTGCCAGCTCCCGGACCTGGGACAGGGGAAAACTGTTTTTT
TRBD1	TRBV10-3	NA	TRBJ1-1	CAMGQGGYTEAFF	TGTGCCATGGGACAGGGAGGATACACTGAAGCTTTCTTT
TRBD2	TRBV7-2	NA	TRBJ2-3	CASSLLTSGTADTQYF	TGTGCCAGCAGCTTACTGACTAGCGGGACCGCAGATACGCAGTATTTT
NA	TRBV29-1	NA	TRBJ1-1	CSVEISGGSRHPAFF	TGCAGCGTTGAAATTTCGGGGGGCAGCCGCCATCCGGCTTTCTTT
TRBD1	TRBV9	NA	TRBJ1-2	CASSVAPDRGDYGYTF	TGTGCCAGCAGCGTAGCCCCGGACAGGGGGGACTATGGCTACACCTTC
NA	TRBV9	NA	TRBJ2-3	CASSVGVGGSLDTQYF	TGTGCCAGCAGCGTAGGAGTGGGAGGCAGCTTAGATACGCAGTATTTT
NA	TRBV7-8	NA	TRBJ2-1	CASSLGEEGWYNEQFF	TGTGCCAGCAGCCTGGGGGAGGAGGGGTGGTACAATGAGCAGTTCTTC
TRBD2	TRBV19	NA	TRBJ2-4	CASSTWTSGRDIQYF	TGTGCCAGTAGTACCTGGACTAGCGGGAGGGACATTCAGTACTTC
TRBD1	TRBV9	NA	TRBJ2-2	CASSASGTGHTGELFF	TGTGCCAGCAGCGCGTCCGGGACAGGCCACACCGGGGAGCTGTTTTTT
TRBD2	TRBV3-1/TRBV3-2	NA	TRBJ2-1	CASSHPGLAGGYEQFF	TGTGCCAGCAGCCATCCCGGACTAGCGGGAGGGTATGAGCAGTTCTTC
TRBD2	TRBV19	NA	TRBJ2-1	CASSIEAGGSYNEQFF	TGTGCCAGTAGTATAGAGGCGGGAGGTTCCTACAATGAGCAGTTCTTC
NA	TRBV27	NA	TRBJ2-1	CASSLAAAPKHRNEQFF	TGTGCCAGCAGTTTAGCGGCTGCCCCGAAGCACCGCAATGAGCAGTTCTTC
NA	TRBV9	NA	TRBJ2-7	CASSVTGSYEQYF	TGTGCCAGCAGCGTAACAGGGTCCTACGAGCAGTACTTC
NA	TRBV5-1	NA	TRBJ2-1	CASSLGTLHNEQFF	TGCGCCAGCAGCCTCGGGACTTTACACAATGAGCAGTTCTTC
TRBD1	TRBV5-1	NA	TRBJ2-7	CASSLTGDEQYF	TGCGCCAGCAGCTTGACAGGGGACGAGCAGTACTTC
NA	TRBV9	few	TRBJ1-2	CASSVDGRSAGYTF	TGTGCCAGCAGCGTAGATGGGAGATCCGCGGGCTACACCTTC
TRBD1	TRBV7-8	NA	TRBJ2-7	CASSSQGGQGDPYEQYF	TGTGCCAGCAGCTCCCAAGGTGGACAGGGCGATCCCTACGAGCAGTACTTC
TRBD2	TRBV20-1	NA	TRBJ2-5	CSASRLAGETQYF	TGCAGTGCTAGTCGACTAGCGGGAGAGACCCAGTACTTC
NA	TRBV5-1	NA	TRBJ2-7	CASSLAVGRSTAEQYF	TGCGCCAGCAGCTTGGCAGTAGGGAGGAGCACGGCCGAGCAGTACTTC
TRBD2	TRBV7-2	NA	TRBJ2-3	CASSLASTSLKDTQYF	TGTGCCAGCAGCTTAGCGTCGACTAGCCTTAAAGATACGCAGTATTTT
NA	TRBV3-1/TRBV3-2	NA	TRBJ2-5	CASSQDGPSGWGTQYF	TGTGCCAGCAGCCAAGATGGGCCCTCAGGGTGGGGGACCCAGTACTTC
NA	TRBV24-1	NA	TRBJ2-1	CATSGISGSNEQFF	TGTGCCACCAGTGGGATTAGCGGATCCAATGAGCAGTTCTTC
NA	TRBV6-5	NA	TRBJ2-4	CASSYSGRKYF	TGTGCCAGCAGTTACTCGGGCAGAAAGTACTTC
TRBD1	TRBV6-5	NA	TRBJ2-7	CASSVRQGSSYEQYF	TGTGCCAGCAGCGTTAGACAGGGGTCGTCCTACGAGCAGTACTTC
NA	TRBV19	NA	TRBJ2-5	CASSIDPGFRETQYF	TGTGCCAGTAGTATAGATCCGGGGTTCCGGGAGACCCAGTACTTC
NA	TRBV10-3	NA	TRBJ2-4	CATRPDSPDIQYF	TGTGCCACCAGGCCGGACAGCCCAGACATTCAGTACTTC
NA	TRBV12-3/TRBV12-4	NA	TRBJ2-5	CASSREETQYF	TGTGCCAGCAGTCGTGAAGAGACCCAGTACTTC
NA	TRBV5-1	NA	TRBJ2-1	CASSPLDSPTHNEQFF	TGCGCCAGCAGCCCACTTGACAGCCCGACCCACAATGAGCAGTTCTTC
TRBD2	TRBV4-1	NA	TRBJ2-1	CASSQGILVLGAGLAANEQFF	TGCGCCAGCAGCCAAGGTATACTTGTTCTTGGGGCCGGACTAGCGGCCAATGAGCAGTTCTTC
NA	TRBV9	NA	TRBJ2-1	CASSAGWGRSYNEQFF	TGTGCCAGCAGCGCTGGCTGGGGGCGGAGCTACAATGAGCAGTTCTTC
NA	TRBV7-3	NA	TRBJ2-3	CASSAGTPSTDTQYF	TGTGCCAGCAGCGCCGGGACTCCTAGCACAGATACGCAGTATTTT
NA	TRBV10-3	few	TRBJ2-2	CCTTTGPTGELFF	TGCTGTACTACCACCGGTCCCACCGGGGAGCTGTTTTTT
TRBD1	TRBV6-5	NA	TRBJ1-1	CASSQQGWDTEAFF	TGTGCCAGCAGTCAACAGGGGTGGGACACTGAAGCTTTCTTT
NA	TRBV5-1	NA	TRBJ2-1	CASSLLGEENNEQFF	TGCGCCAGCAGCTTGTTGGGGGAGGAAAACAATGAGCAGTTCTTC
NA	TRBV28	NA	TRBJ2-2	CASSRETTGELFF	TGTGCCAGCAGTAGGGAGACAACCGGGGAGCTGTTTTTT